These T cell receptor beta chains were read from a single sample in a study of cytomegalovirus exposure and HLA in healthy donors. This table comes from immunoSEQ multiplex PCR, and its TCRdb copy is limited to in-frame clones, with some not included. Of around 130,000 clones in the sample, over 85% were seen once. The material sequenced was PBMCs. The receptors originated from a man in his thirties or forties in good health and CMV-seronegative. Both conserved end residues are trimmed from each CDR3.

V: TRBV6-1
J: TRBJ2-5
CDR3: ASSELAGGQETQY

V: TRBV5-4
J: TRBJ2-3
CDR3: ASSLEGLAGGPGTDTQY

V: TRBV5-8
J: TRBJ1-6
CDR3: ASSLGTLPSYNSPLH

V: TRBV5-1
J: TRBJ1-4
CDR3: ASSLGSGEGEKLF

V: TRBV14
J: TRBJ1-6
CDR3: ASSQDTGSPLH

V: TRBV6-5
J: TRBJ1-1
CDR3: ASNSDRGKGWAF

V: TRBV28
J: TRBJ2-7
CDR3: ASGLVQKPEQY

V: TRBV6-4
J: TRBJ1-2
CDR3: ASSGTGSDSEGYT

V: TRBV11-2
J: TRBJ1-1
CDR3: ASNHFRENTEAF

V: TRBV4-3
J: TRBJ2-1
CDR3: ASSRDFPGLAGGTVRF

V: TRBV9
J: TRBJ2-4
CDR3: ASSPDRVTNIQY